This TCR beta chain was recovered during a study of T-cell memory formation after mild COVID-19. Study information: TCR clusters were largely donor specific.

5'RACE with constant-segment primers built TCRalpha and TCRbeta cDNA libraries with UMIs. TCRdb re-derived calls from the 5' RACE reads in MiXCR, one entry per CDR3 protein. This table has a few hundred thousand distinct CDR3 sequences, around 15% appearing once. This clonotype was counted many times. Its target is not known. Germline V lookup: CDR1 SGHNT, CDR2 YENEEA. The V gene lost 3 bases and the J gene lost 9 bases, with 12 bases spanning the gap. The CDR3 has 13 residues. Study-wide points: Day 15 to 85 contracting clones showed balanced CD4/CD8; later expanders leaned CD4+.

The chain carries TRBV11-3 and TRBJ2-1; D gene unclear. The sequenced material came from PBMCs or a T cell subset sorted from them (not recorded which). The origin of this receptor is a man aged 18 to 35 who had mild COVID-19 (a few samples of this study predate the infection). Cell type and time point are not known. The CDR3 DNA is TGTGCCAGCAGCTTTATCCCCGAAGGTGAGCAGTTCTTC. It translates to CASSFIPEGEQFF.